A single sample is the source of the 8 T cell receptor beta chains below, sequenced in a study of cytomegalovirus exposure and HLA in healthy donors. PCR involved 60 Vbeta and 13 Jbeta primers. Repertoires were generated with immunoSEQ multiplex PCR, while TCRdb's copy carries only in-frame clones and drops some. The sample has 150,000 to 200,000 clones, around nine tenths seen once. Input material: PBMCs. The receptors shown here come from a woman younger than 35 in good health and CMV-seronegative.

V gene TRBV9 combines with J gene TRBJ2-5; D is possibly TRBD2 (6 bases). V was clipped by 0 bases and J by 5 bases, with 17 bases between them. Per the germline V gene, CDR1 is SGDLS and CDR2 is YYNGEE. The CDR3 is 16 residues long. The CDR3 DNA is TGTGCCAGCAGCGTAGGGGGGGACTCTCGGAGGGAGACCCAGTACTTC. The encoded protein is CASSVGGDSRRETQYF.

For the CDR3, the DNA is TGCAGCGTTGTAGGGGCCTATGGCTACACCTTC. Its translation: CSVVGAYGYTF. The rearrangement joins TRBV29-1 to TRBJ1-2, with a weak D call TRBD1 (5 bases). CDR3 size: 11 residues. Germline V gene lookup returns CDR1 SQVTM and CDR2 ANQGSEA. Trimming cost V 4 bases and J 4 bases, with 7 bases left between them.

In this sample, this clone turned up once. The same CDR3 is also encoded by other DNA sequences in this sample. The chain has TRBV5-1 and TRBJ2-3; 12 bases line up with TRBD2. CDR3 size: 17 residues. With 0 bases clipped from V and 1 base from J, the junction kept 3 bases outside the gene matches. Germline CDR1 and CDR2: SGHRS and YFSETQ. This chain's CDR3 is CASSLAASGGGTDTQYF. The CDR3 DNA follows: TGCGCCAGCAGCTTGGCCGCTAGCGGGGGGGGCACAGATACGCAGTATTTT.

The V gene is TRBV7-2, the J gene TRBJ1-1; D is undetermined. Per germline, CDR1 SGHTA and CDR2 FQGNSA. With 5 bases removed from V and 2 bases from J, the gap between germline ends came to 15 bases. The CDR3 is 15 amino acids. The CDR3, as DNA: TGTGCCAGCAGCCCCGGACTATACCTAAACACTGAAGCTTTCTTT. Translated, it gives CASSPGLYLNTEAFF.

This clone has only a few counts. The chain carries TRBV2 and TRBJ1-5; D call uncertain. This CDR3 spans 15 amino acids. Trimming removed 5 bases at V and 3 bases at J, with 14 bases between. Per germline, CDR1 SNHLY and CDR2 FYNNEI. The CDR3 spells CASSREAGSNQPQHF. DNA of the CDR3: TGTGCCAGCAGTCGGGAGGCAGGCTCCAATCAGCCCCAGCATTTT.

This sequence joins TRBV6-5 and TRBJ1-2; D is possibly TRBD1 (6 bases). The V gene lost 4 bases and the J gene lost 4 bases, with 16 bases spanning the gap. The CDR3 is 15 residues long. Per germline, CDR1 MNHEY and CDR2 SVGAGI. The CDR3 region has the DNA TGTGCCAGCAGTTGGACCCTCGTGGACAGCTATGGCTACACCTTC. It translates to CASSWTLVDSYGYTF.

There are a few counts of this clone. This sequence joins TRBV6-1 and TRBJ1-4, with D perhaps matching TRBD1 (5 bases). The germline V and J ends were trimmed by 1 base and 8 bases, with 11 bases remaining between them. Germline V gives CDR1 MNHNS, CDR2 SASEGT. The CDR3 extends over 14 amino acids. CDR3 protein: CASSEGGGAEKLFF. The CDR3 nucleotides are TGTGCCAGCAGTGAAGGGGGGGGAGCCGAAAAACTGTTTTTT.

The CDR3 nucleotides read TGTGCCAGCAGTGAATCGGACAGTGGAGGACGGGAAAAACTGTTTTTT. It specifies CASSESDSGGREKLFF. The chain uses TRBV25-1 and TRBJ1-4; D possibly corresponds to TRBD1 (6 bases). The germline V gene encodes CDR1 MGHDK and CDR2 SYGVNS. Trimming took 1 base from V and 8 from J, leaving 17 bases between them. This CDR3 has 16 amino acids.